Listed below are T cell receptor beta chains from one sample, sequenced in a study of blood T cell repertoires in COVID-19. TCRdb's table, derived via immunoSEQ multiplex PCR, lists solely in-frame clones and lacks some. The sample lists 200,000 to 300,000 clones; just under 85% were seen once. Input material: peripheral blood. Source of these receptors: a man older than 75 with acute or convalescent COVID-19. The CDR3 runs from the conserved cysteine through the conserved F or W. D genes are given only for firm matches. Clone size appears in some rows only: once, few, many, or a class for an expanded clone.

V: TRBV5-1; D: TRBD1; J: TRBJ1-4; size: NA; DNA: TGCGCCAGCAGCTTGCAGGGACAGGGCGGTGAAAAACTGTTTTTT; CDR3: CASSLQGQGGEKLFF
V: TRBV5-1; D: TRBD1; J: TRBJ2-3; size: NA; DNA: TGCGCCAGCAGCTTGGGGGGACAGTTTGCAGATACGCAGTATTTT; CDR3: CASSLGGQFADTQYF
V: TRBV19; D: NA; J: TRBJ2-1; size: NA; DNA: TGTGCCAGTAGCCCTTTACATTCAGGGTCTAGATTCAATGAGCAGTTCTTC; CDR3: CASSPLHSGSRFNEQFF
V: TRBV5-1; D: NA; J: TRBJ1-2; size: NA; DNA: TGCGCCAGCAGCTTATCAGCTGGAAAGGGGGTAGTGTATGGCTACACCTTC; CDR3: CASSLSAGKGVVYGYTF
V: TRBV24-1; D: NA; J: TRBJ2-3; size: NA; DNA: TGTGCCACCAGTGATTCCCTCCGCGGGGATACGCAGTATTTT; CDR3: CATSDSLRGDTQYF
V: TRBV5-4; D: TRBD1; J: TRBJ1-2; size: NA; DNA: TGTGCCAGCAGCTTAGGGACAGGCACTTCGGCGGATGGCTACACCTTC; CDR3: CASSLGTGTSADGYTF
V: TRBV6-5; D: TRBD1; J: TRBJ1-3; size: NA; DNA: TGTGCCAGCAGTAGAACAGGGGTGCGGAACACCATATATTTT; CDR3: CASSRTGVRNTIYF
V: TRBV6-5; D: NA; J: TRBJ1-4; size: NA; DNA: TGTGCCAGCAGCCCAGGGGCAACTAATGAAAAACTGTTTTTT; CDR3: CASSPGATNEKLFF
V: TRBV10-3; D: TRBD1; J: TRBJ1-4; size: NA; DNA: TGTGCCACGACAGGGGAACCTAATGAAAAACTGTTTTTT; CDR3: CATTGEPNEKLFF
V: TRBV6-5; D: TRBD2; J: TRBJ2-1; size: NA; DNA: TGTGCCAGCGGTCCTAGCGGGGGATCCTACAATGAGCAGTTCTTC; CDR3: CASGPSGGSYNEQFF
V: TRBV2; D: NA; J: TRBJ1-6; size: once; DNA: TGTGCCAGCAGTGAGAATCGAGATAATTCACCCCTCCACTTT; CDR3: CASSENRDNSPLHF
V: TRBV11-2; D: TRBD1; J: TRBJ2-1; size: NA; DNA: TGTGCCAGCAGCGCCAGGGGGAGATCGGTTTATGAGCAGTTCTTC; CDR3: CASSARGRSVYEQFF
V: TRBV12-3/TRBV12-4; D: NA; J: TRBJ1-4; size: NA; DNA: TGTGCCAGCAGTTTAGGCACAGTTGTGGTGTTT; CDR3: CASSLGTVVVF
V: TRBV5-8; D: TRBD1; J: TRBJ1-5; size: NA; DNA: TGTGCCAGCAGCTTTGACAGGGGGCGCAATCAGCCCCAGCATTTT; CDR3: CASSFDRGRNQPQHF
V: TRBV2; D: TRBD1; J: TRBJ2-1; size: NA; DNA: TGTGCCAGCAGATGGGGACAGTCCTCCCATGAGCAGTTCTTC; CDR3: CASRWGQSSHEQFF
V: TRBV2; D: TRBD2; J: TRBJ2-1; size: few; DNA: TGTGCCAGCAGCTACTCTCCCCTAGCGGGGGTCTACAATGAGCAGTTCTTC; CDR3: CASSYSPLAGVYNEQFF
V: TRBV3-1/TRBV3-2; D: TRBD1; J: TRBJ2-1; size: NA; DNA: TGTGCCAGCAGCCAAGGACCGGGACAGGGGGCCTACAATGAGCAGTTCTTC; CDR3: CASSQGPGQGAYNEQFF
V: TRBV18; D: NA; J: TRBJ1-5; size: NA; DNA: TGTGCCAGCTCACCAGCCGGAGATAGCAATCAGCCCCAGCATTTT; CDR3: CASSPAGDSNQPQHF
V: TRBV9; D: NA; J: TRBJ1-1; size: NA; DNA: TGTGCCAGCTCCCCAAACACTGAAGCTTTCTTT; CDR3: CASSPNTEAFF
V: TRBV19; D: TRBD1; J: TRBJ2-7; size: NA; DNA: TGTGCCAGTAGTGGAAGGACAGGGACCGACGAGCAGTACTTC; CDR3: CASSGRTGTDEQYF
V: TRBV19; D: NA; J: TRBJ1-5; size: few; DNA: TGTGCCAGTAGAATGGGGGGTAGGGGACAGCCCCAGCATTTT; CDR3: CASRMGGRGQPQHF
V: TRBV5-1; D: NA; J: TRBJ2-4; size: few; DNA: TGCGCCAGCAGCTTGGGGTCTGGTTCACTACTAGCCAAAAACATTCAGTACTTC; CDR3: CASSLGSGSLLAKNIQYF
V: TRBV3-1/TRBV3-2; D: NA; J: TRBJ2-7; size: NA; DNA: TGTGCCAGCAGCCAAGGACAGCAAAGGACTAACGAGCAGTACTTC; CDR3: CASSQGQQRTNEQYF
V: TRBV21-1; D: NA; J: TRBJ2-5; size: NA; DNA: TGTGCCAGCAGCAAGTGGACAGGGGGAGAGACCCAGTACTTC; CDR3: CASSKWTGGETQYF
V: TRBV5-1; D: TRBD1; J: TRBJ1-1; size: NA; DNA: TGCGCCAGCAGCGCGGGACAGGTAGGCACTGAAGCTTTCTTT; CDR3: CASSAGQVGTEAFF
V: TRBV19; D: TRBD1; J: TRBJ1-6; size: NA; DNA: TGTGCCAGTAGTATTCGGGACAGTAGATCACCCCTCCACTTT; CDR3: CASSIRDSRSPLHF
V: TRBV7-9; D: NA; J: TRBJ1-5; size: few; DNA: TGTGCCAGCAGCTTAGGAAGTGTCAGGCCCCAGCATTTT; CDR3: CASSLGSVRPQHF
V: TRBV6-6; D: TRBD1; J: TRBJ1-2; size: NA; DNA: TGTGCCAGCAGTGGCCGACAGGGGACAAACTATGGCTACACCTTC; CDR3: CASSGRQGTNYGYTF
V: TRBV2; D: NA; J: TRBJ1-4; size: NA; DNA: TGTGCCAGCAGCCTTTCGAGGGGGTCGAGTGAAAAACTGTTTTTT; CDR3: CASSLSRGSSEKLFF
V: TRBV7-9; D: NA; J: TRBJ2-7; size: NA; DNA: TGTGCCAGCAGCAACCGGGACTACGAGCAGTACTTC; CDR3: CASSNRDYEQYF
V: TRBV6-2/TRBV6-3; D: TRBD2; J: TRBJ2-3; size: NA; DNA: TGTGCCAGCAGTTACATTTTCGGGACTAGCGGGATGGGGTCAGATACGCAGTATTTT; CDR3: CASSYIFGTSGMGSDTQYF
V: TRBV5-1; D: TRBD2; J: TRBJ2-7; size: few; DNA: TGCGCCAGCAGCTTGTTTGGGGGGGTATTCACCTACGAGCAGTACTTC; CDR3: CASSLFGGVFTYEQYF
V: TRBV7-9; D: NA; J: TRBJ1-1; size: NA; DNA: TGTGCCAGCAGAAGGGGCAGGGGTGTCACTGAAGCTTTCTTT; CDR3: CASRRGRGVTEAFF
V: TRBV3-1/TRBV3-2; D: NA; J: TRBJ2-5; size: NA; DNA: TGTGCCAGCACCGAGGGACTTACAGAAGAGACCCAGTACTTC; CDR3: CASTEGLTEETQYF
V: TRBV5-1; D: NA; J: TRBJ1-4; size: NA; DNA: TGCGCCAGCAGCAGGGACACCCCAATGGAGGAAAAACTGTTTTTT; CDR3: CASSRDTPMEEKLFF
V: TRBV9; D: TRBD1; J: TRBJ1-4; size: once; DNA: TGTGCCAGCAGCGTTAGACAGGGAGAATACGAAAAACTGTTTTTT; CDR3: CASSVRQGEYEKLFF
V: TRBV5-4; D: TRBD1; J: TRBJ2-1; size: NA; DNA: TGTGCCAGCAGCTTGGCGCCGGGACAGGGGAGGACTGAGCAGTTCTTC; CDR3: CASSLAPGQGRTEQFF
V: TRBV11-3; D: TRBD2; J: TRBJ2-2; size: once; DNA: TGTGCCAGCAGCTTAGTAGCGGGAGTACACACCGGGGAGCTGTTTTTT; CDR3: CASSLVAGVHTGELFF
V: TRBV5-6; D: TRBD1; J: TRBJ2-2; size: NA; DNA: TGTGCCAGCAGCGGCAACAGGGGAAGGAACACCGGGGAGCTGTTTTTT; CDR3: CASSGNRGRNTGELFF
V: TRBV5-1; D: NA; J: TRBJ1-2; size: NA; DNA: TGCGCCAGCAGCTTGGGACAGCTTGGCTATGGCTACACCTTC; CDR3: CASSLGQLGYGYTF